Listed below are T cell receptor beta chains from one sample, sequenced in a study of T cells after yellow fever vaccination. TCRdb ran MiXCR on the 5' RACE reads and lists one entry per CDR3 protein. The table shows 150,000 to 200,000 distinct CDR3 sequences, with more than 9.5% occurring only once. The sequencing used CD8+ T cells sorted from PBMCs, collected 15 days after the yellow fever booster vaccination. All receptors come from a man between 18 and 35 years old who received the YFV17D yellow fever vaccine. Each CDR3 is given with its conserved first and last residue. A D gene is named only where the DNA matches it firmly. Clone size is given for some rows only: seen once, a few or many times, or a class if the clone is expanded.

CDR3nt: TGTGCCAGCAGTTTATCGCCGCAGTCACCCCAGCATTTT
CDR3aa: CASSLSPQSPQHF
v_gene: TRBV27
abundance: .
d_gene: .
j_gene: TRBJ1-5

CDR3nt: TGCAGTGCTTTGCCCACCACATCAACCCTAATCACAGATACGCAGTATTTT
CDR3aa: CSALPTTSTLITDTQYF
v_gene: TRBV20-1
abundance: .
d_gene: .
j_gene: TRBJ2-3

CDR3nt: TGCGCCAGCAGCCCCTTGGGGGGGACCTACAATGAGCAGTTCTTC
CDR3aa: CASSPLGGTYNEQFF
v_gene: TRBV5-1
abundance: .
d_gene: TRBD2
j_gene: TRBJ2-1

CDR3nt: TGCAGTGCTAGCCCGGATCGGACTAGCCTTATTTACTACGAGCAGTACTTC
CDR3aa: CSASPDRTSLIYYEQYF
v_gene: TRBV20-1
abundance: once
d_gene: TRBD2
j_gene: TRBJ2-7

CDR3nt: TGTGCCAGCAGCCTCCTTCGAGACAGGGGGGGCTCAGATACGCAGTATTTT
CDR3aa: CASSLLRDRGGSDTQYF
v_gene: TRBV6-5
abundance: few
d_gene: TRBD1
j_gene: TRBJ2-3

CDR3nt: TGTGCCAGCAGGGTTGGGACCGGGGAGCTGTTTTTT
CDR3aa: CASRVGTGELFF
v_gene: TRBV12-3/TRBV12-4
abundance: .
d_gene: .
j_gene: TRBJ2-2

CDR3nt: TGCGCCAGCAGCCAAACCCCAGGGAATTGGGACACTGAAGCTTTCTTT
CDR3aa: CASSQTPGNWDTEAFF
v_gene: TRBV4-1
abundance: .
d_gene: .
j_gene: TRBJ1-1

CDR3nt: TGCGCCAGCAGCCAAGATACTAGCGGGGGGGCCTACGAGCAGTACTTC
CDR3aa: CASSQDTSGGAYEQYF
v_gene: TRBV4-3
abundance: .
d_gene: TRBD2
j_gene: TRBJ2-7

CDR3nt: TGTGCCAGCAGTTTGGGGGTGGGCTCCTACGAGCAGTACTTC
CDR3aa: CASSLGVGSYEQYF
v_gene: TRBV27
abundance: few
d_gene: .
j_gene: TRBJ2-7

CDR3nt: TGTGCCAGCAGTTTATGGGGGGCCTCCGCCGGGGAGCTGTTTTTT
CDR3aa: CASSLWGASAGELFF
v_gene: TRBV27
abundance: many
d_gene: .
j_gene: TRBJ2-2

CDR3nt: TGCGCCAGCAGCTCAGGACAGGGGCTGAACGAGCAGTACTTC
CDR3aa: CASSSGQGLNEQYF
v_gene: TRBV5-1
abundance: .
d_gene: TRBD1
j_gene: TRBJ2-7

CDR3nt: TGTGCCAGCAGCTCACGAGCGGGTGGCTACACCTTC
CDR3aa: CASSSRAGGYTF
v_gene: TRBV7-9
abundance: few
d_gene: .
j_gene: TRBJ1-2

CDR3nt: TGTGCCAGCAGCTCGGCGATTCAAGAGACCCAGTACTTC
CDR3aa: CASSSAIQETQYF
v_gene: TRBV5-4
abundance: .
d_gene: .
j_gene: TRBJ2-5

CDR3nt: TGTGCCAGCACCCTCCGTGGGGAGAACACTGAAGCTTTCTTT
CDR3aa: CASTLRGENTEAFF
v_gene: TRBV27
abundance: .
d_gene: .
j_gene: TRBJ1-1

CDR3nt: TGTGCCAGCAGTCGGGGCGGACCCGAGCAGTTCTTC
CDR3aa: CASSRGGPEQFF
v_gene: TRBV7-9
abundance: few
d_gene: .
j_gene: TRBJ2-1

CDR3nt: TGTGCCATCAGTGGAGAAAGCCCAGATACGCAGTATTTT
CDR3aa: CAISGESPDTQYF
v_gene: TRBV10-3
abundance: few
d_gene: .
j_gene: TRBJ2-3

CDR3nt: TGTGCCAGCAGCTTGGCCGTGAGTTACTATGGCTACACCTTC
CDR3aa: CASSLAVSYYGYTF
v_gene: TRBV5-6
abundance: .
d_gene: .
j_gene: TRBJ1-2

CDR3nt: TGCGCCAGCAGCTCCACAGGGGCTGTGGGCACTGAAGCTTTCTTT
CDR3aa: CASSSTGAVGTEAFF
v_gene: TRBV5-1
abundance: many
d_gene: TRBD1
j_gene: TRBJ1-1